The present T cell receptor (beta chain) was sequenced within a study of T cell clonality in common variable immunodeficiency. Regarding the study as a whole: Common variable immunodeficiency TCR beta sequences reportedly had fewer deletions and N-nucleotide insertions.

Comment on this clone: Its antigen is unknown.

Data came from immunoSEQ multiplex PCR; TCRdb stores just in-frame clones and leaves some out. This repertoire holds about 42,000 clones, and none appear only once. Sequenced sample: peripheral blood mononuclear cells. This clonotype was obtained from a person aged 18 to 70 in good health.

CDR3 bases read: TGTGCCAGCAGGTCTAGCGGGAGGGCAGATACG. It specifies CASRSSGRADT. The whole CDR3 reads CASRSSGRADTQYF. The chain recombines TRBV7-8 with TRBJ2-3, with 12 nucleotides matching TRBD2. Read coverage stops 3 residues before the CDR3 terminus; the germline J gene supplies the remainder. Germline CDR1 SGHVS, CDR2 FQNEAQ. The CDR3 contains 14 residues. J lost 4 bases, V lost 6 bases, and 2 bases had no gene match.